The rows below give T cell receptor beta chains drawn from one sample of a study of spatial heterogeneity in lung cancer. TCRdb reprocessed the 5' RACE reads via MiXCR and lists one record per CDR3 protein. The repertoire holds 95,000 to 130,000 distinct CDR3 sequences, about 12% seen once, with over 15% in the top ten. Here the sequenced sample was PBMCs, taken at follow-up. Source of these receptors: a male donor with early-stage non-small cell lung cancer. CDR3s include the opening cysteine and the closing phenylalanine or tryptophan. D genes are given only for firm matches. Size values are once, few and many counts, or a class for expanded clones, and some rows have none.

clone_size,v_call,j_call,d_call,cdr3_nt,cdr3_aa
-,TRBV12-3/TRBV12-4,TRBJ2-5,TRBD2,TGTGCCAGCAGTTTAGAACCTAGCGGTTTAGAGACCCAGTACTTC,CASSLEPSGLETQYF
many,TRBV28,TRBJ1-5,-,TGTGCCAGCAGTTTTGACCAGCCCCAGCATTTT,CASSFDQPQHF
many,TRBV4-2,TRBJ2-7,-,TGTGCCAGCAGCCAAGGGAACAGGGATATCCACGAGCAGTACTTC,CASSQGNRDIHEQYF
-,TRBV28,TRBJ1-1,TRBD1,TGTGCCAGCAGTCTACCGACAGGGCTCACTGAAGCTTTCTTT,CASSLPTGLTEAFF
few,TRBV9,TRBJ2-3,-,TGTGCCAGCAGCGTACGATCAGATACGCAGTATTTT,CASSVRSDTQYF
few,TRBV11-2,TRBJ1-1,TRBD1,TGTGCCAGCAGATCCCGGGCCCAGGGGGGTTCCACTGAAGCTTTCTTT,CASRSRAQGGSTEAFF
many,TRBV18,TRBJ1-1,-,TGTGCCAGCTCTTTATTATTCCGGGACAAAAAGAACACTGAAGCTTTCTTT,CASSLLFRDKKNTEAFF
few,TRBV10-3,TRBJ2-5,-,TGTGCCATCAGTGGAATTAGCCGGGAGACCCAGTACTTC,CAISGISRETQYF
-,TRBV27,TRBJ2-1,-,TGTGCCAGCAGTTCCTTACTCAATGAGCAGTTCTTC,CASSSLLNEQFF
-,TRBV20-1,TRBJ2-3,TRBD2,TGCAGTCCCTGGGACTACACAGATACGCAGTATTTT,CSPWDYTDTQYF
few,TRBV21-1,TRBJ2-3,-,TGTGCCAGCAGGAAGGGTTACGCAGATACGCAGTATTTT,CASRKGYADTQYF
-,TRBV20-1,TRBJ1-6,-,TGCAGTGCTAGTTCAGGGGCCAACTATAATTCACCCCTCCACTTT,CSASSGANYNSPLHF
-,TRBV2,TRBJ2-5,-,TGTGCCAGCAGGTATCGGGGCTCACAAGAGACCCAGTACTTC,CASRYRGSQETQYF
few,TRBV28,TRBJ2-5,-,TGTGCCAGCAGTTTGTCCTCCCCGGAGACCCAGTACTTC,CASSLSSPETQYF
-,TRBV11-1,TRBJ2-1,-,TGTGCCAGCAGCCCACCCTCGAGGGGCCTTCCCTACAATGAGCAGTTCTTC,CASSPPSRGLPYNEQFF
many,TRBV6-2/TRBV6-3,TRBJ2-7,TRBD1,TGTGCCAGCAGTCACCCGACGACAGGGGCCGGCGAGCAGTACTTC,CASSHPTTGAGEQYF
few,TRBV12-3/TRBV12-4,TRBJ1-5,TRBD1,TGTGCCAGCAGTCCCCTGAACAGGGGAGGCAATCAGCCCCAGCATTTT,CASSPLNRGGNQPQHF
many,TRBV9,TRBJ2-1,-,TGTGCCAGCAGCGTGTCAGGGGGGAGCTCCTACAATGAGCAGTTCTTC,CASSVSGGSSYNEQFF
-,TRBV6-6,TRBJ1-1,-,TGTGCCAGCAGCGAACAGGGCCATACTGAAGCTTTCTTT,CASSEQGHTEAFF
few,TRBV7-2,TRBJ2-3,TRBD2,TGTGCCAGCTTGCTAGCGGGGGGGGGAGATACGCAGTATTTT,CASLLAGGGDTQYF